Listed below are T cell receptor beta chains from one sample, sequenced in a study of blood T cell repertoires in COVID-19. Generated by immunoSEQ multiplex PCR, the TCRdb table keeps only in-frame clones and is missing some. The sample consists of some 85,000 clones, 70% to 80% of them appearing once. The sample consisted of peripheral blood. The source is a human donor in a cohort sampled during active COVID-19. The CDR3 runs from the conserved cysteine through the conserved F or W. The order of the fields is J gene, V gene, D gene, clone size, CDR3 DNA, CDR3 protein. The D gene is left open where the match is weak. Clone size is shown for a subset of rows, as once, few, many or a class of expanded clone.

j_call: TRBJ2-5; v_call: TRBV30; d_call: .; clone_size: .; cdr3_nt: TGTGCCTGGAGTTTACAGGTCGAGACCCAGTACTTC; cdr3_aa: CAWSLQVETQYF
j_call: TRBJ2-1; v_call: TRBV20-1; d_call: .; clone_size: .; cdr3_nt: TGCAGTGCTAGTCCGGAGACCGGGCAGTTCTTC; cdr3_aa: CSASPETGQFF
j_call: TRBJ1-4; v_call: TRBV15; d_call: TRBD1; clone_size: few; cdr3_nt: TGTGCCACCAGCAGAGGTACAACCGGGGACAGGGGTAGTGATGAAAAACTGTTTTTT; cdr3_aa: CATSRGTTGDRGSDEKLFF
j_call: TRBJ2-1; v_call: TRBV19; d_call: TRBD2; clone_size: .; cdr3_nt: TGTGCCAGTAAAATAACTAGCGGGAGAATCGTCAATGAGCAGTTCTTC; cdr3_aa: CASKITSGRIVNEQFF
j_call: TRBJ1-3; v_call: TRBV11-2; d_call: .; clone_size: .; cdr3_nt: TGTGCCAGCAGCCGACGGGGCGCGGAGGGCTCTGGAAACACCATATATTTT; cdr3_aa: CASSRRGAEGSGNTIYF
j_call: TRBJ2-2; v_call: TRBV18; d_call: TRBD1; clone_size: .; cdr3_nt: TGTGCCAGCTCGCATAGGGGGCGCGATTACACCGGGGAGCTGTTTTTT; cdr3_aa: CASSHRGRDYTGELFF
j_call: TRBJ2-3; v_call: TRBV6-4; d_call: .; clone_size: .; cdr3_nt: TGTGCCAGCTCCGCAGATACGCAGTATTTT; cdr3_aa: CASSADTQYF
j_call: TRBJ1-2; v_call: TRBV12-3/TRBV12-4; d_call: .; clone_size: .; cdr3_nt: TGTGCCAGCAAACAGGGCCCAGGGTATGGCTACACCTTC; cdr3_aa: CASKQGPGYGYTF
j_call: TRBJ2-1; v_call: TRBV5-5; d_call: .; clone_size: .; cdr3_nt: TGTGCCAGCAGCAAAAACAGCTACAATGAGCAGTTCTTC; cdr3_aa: CASSKNSYNEQFF
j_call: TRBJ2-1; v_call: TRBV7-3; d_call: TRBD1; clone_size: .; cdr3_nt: TGTGCCAGCAGCTCTAGACAGGGGGGGAATGAGCAGTTCTTC; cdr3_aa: CASSSRQGGNEQFF
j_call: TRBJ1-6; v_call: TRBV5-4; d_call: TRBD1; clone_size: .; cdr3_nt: TGTGCCAGCAGCTTGGGCCAGTCAGGGGGTAATTCACCCCTCCACTTT; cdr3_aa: CASSLGQSGGNSPLHF
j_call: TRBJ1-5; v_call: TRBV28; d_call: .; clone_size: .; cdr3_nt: TGTGCCAGCAGTGAACAGGGACCTTTTGGTGGCAATCAGCCCCAGCATTTT; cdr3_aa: CASSEQGPFGGNQPQHF
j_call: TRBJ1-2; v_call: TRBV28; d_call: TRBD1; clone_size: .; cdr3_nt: TGTGCCACCAACAGGGGGGACACCTTC; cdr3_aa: CATNRGDTF
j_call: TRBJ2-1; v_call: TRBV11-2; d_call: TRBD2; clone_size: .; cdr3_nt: TGTGCCAGCAGCTTAGGCGTGGGAGGGAGCTCCTACAATGAGCAGTTCTTC; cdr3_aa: CASSLGVGGSSYNEQFF
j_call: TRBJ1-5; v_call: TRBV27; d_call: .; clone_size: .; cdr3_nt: TGTGCCAGCAGTTTGGTGGGGGCGGGGGTCGAGCCCCAGCATTTT; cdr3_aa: CASSLVGAGVEPQHF
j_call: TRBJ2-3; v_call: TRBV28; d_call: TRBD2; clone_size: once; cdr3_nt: TGTGCCAGCAGCTACGAGGGCGGGAGGACGCAGTATTTT; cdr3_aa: CASSYEGGRTQYF
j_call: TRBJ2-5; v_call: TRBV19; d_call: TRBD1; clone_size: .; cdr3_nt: TGTGCCAGTGAACGGACAGGGGGGGAGACCCAGTACTTC; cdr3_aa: CASERTGGETQYF
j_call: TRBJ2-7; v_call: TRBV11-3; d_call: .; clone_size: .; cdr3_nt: TGTGCCAGCAGCCCCCAGTTCTCCTACGAGCAGTACTTC; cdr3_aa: CASSPQFSYEQYF
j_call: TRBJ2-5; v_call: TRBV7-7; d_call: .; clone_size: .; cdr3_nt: TGTGCTAGCAGCCCTGCGCGGGCAGGGGCAGAGACCCAGTACTTC; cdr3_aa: CASSPARAGAETQYF
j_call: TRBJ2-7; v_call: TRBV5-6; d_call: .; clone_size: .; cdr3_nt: TGTGCCAGCAGCTTGATGAGGCTAGCTGGCGAGCAGTACTTC; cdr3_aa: CASSLMRLAGEQYF
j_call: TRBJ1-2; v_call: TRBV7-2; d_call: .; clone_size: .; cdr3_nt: TGTGCCAGCAGCCGATTTCGGGATGGCTACACCTTC; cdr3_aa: CASSRFRDGYTF
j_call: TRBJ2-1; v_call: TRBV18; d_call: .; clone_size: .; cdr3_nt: TGTGCCAGCTCACCAACTAGCCTTGAGCAGTTCTTC; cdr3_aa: CASSPTSLEQFF